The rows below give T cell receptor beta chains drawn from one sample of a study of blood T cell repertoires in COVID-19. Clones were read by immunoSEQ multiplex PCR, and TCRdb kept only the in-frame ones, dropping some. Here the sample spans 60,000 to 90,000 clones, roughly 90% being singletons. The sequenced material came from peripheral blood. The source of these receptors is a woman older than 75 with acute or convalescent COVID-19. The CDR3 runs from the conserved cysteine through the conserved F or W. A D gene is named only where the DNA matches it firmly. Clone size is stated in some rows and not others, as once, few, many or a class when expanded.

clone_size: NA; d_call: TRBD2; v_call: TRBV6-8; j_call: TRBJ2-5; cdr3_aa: CARRASGRAQETQYF; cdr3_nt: TGTGCCAGACGGGCTAGCGGGAGGGCTCAGGAGACCCAGTACTTC
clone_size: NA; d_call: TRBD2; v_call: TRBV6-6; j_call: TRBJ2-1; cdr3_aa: CASSSRLAGGYNEQFF; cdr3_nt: TGTGCCAGCAGTTCCCGACTAGCGGGGGGGTACAATGAGCAGTTCTTC
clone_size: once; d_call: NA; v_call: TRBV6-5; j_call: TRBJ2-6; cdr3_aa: CASSYIGSGANVLTF; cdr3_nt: TGTGCCAGCAGTTACATCGGCTCTGGGGCCAACGTCCTGACTTTC
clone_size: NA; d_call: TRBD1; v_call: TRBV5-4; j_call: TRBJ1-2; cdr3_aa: CASSLEGDRATTGYTF; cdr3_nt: TGTGCCAGCAGCTTGGAGGGGGACAGGGCGACGACTGGCTACACCTTC
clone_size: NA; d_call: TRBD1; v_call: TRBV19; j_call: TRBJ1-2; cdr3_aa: CASRGTVQNYGYTF; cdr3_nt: TGTGCCAGTAGGGGGACAGTACAAAACTATGGCTACACCTTC
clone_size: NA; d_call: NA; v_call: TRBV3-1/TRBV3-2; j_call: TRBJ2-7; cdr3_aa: CASSQGRGPREQYF; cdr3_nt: TGTGCCAGCAGCCAAGGAAGAGGGCCGCGGGAGCAGTACTTC
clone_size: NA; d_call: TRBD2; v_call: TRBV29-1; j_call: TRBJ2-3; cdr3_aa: CSVDWTSGGFSDTQYF; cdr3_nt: TGCAGCGTTGACTGGACTAGCGGGGGGTTTTCAGATACGCAGTATTTT
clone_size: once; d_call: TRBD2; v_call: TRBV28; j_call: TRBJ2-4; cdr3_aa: CASQTSVVDIQYF; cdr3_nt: TGTGCCAGCCAAACTAGCGTGGTTGACATTCAGTACTTC
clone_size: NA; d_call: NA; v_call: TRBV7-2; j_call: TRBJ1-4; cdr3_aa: CASSFARGPNEKLFF; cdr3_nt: TGTGCCAGCAGCTTCGCCAGGGGACCTAATGAAAAACTGTTTTTT
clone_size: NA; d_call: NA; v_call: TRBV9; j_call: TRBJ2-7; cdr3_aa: CASSPMDSRDHEQYF; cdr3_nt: TGTGCCAGCAGTCCTATGGACTCTCGGGATCACGAGCAGTACTTC
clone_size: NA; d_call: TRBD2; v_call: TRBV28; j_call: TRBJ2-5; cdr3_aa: CASSLFRPGGAETQYF; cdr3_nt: TGTGCCAGCAGTTTATTTCGCCCCGGGGGGGCAGAGACCCAGTACTTC
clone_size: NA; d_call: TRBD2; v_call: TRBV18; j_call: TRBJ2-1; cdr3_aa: CASSSVAGVPYNEQFF; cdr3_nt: TGTGCCAGCTCATCAGTAGCGGGAGTACCCTACAATGAGCAGTTCTTC
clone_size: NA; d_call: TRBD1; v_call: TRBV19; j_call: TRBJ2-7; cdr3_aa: CASSIGGTGVYEQYF; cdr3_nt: TGTGCCAGTAGTATAGGGGGGACAGGGGTCTACGAGCAGTACTTC
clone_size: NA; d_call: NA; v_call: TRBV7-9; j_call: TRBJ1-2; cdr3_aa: CASSLDRYGYTF; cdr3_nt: TGTGCCAGCAGCTTAGATCGCTATGGCTACACCTTC
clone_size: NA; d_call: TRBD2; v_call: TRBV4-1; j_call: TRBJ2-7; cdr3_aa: CASRREVGTYEQYF; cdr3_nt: TGCGCCAGCAGACGGGAGGTGGGGACCTACGAGCAGTACTTC
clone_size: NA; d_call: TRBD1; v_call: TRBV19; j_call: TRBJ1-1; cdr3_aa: CASSRTGLNTEAFF; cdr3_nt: TGTGCCAGTAGTAGGACAGGTCTGAACACTGAAGCTTTCTTT